Presented here are 31 T cell receptor beta chains from one specimen sequenced in a study of cytomegalovirus exposure and HLA in healthy donors. A multiplex PCR was run with 60 Vbeta primers and 13 Jbeta primers. Method: immunoSEQ multiplex PCR; TCRdb's copy keeps in-frame clones and lacks some. The sample comprises around 130,000 clones, over 6.5% of which are singletons, and around 5.8% rests with the top ten. The sequenced material came from PBMCs. These receptors came from a woman aged 40 to 50 in good health and CMV-seropositive.

This chain joins TRBV27 and TRBJ2-7; D perhaps matches TRBD2 (5 bases). Germline V gene data show CDR1 as MNHEY and CDR2 as SMNVEV (reference sequence). With 5 bases removed from V and 7 bases from J, the gap between germline ends came to 12 bases. The CDR3 extends over 12 amino acids. CDR3 in amino acids: CASSPFSGEQYF. The CDR3 region has the DNA TGTGCCAGCAGTCCTTTCTCGGGGGAGCAGTACTTC.

This clone has more than one count but fewer than ten. This sequence joins TRBV18 and TRBJ1-2; 10 nucleotides match TRBD1. This CDR3 comprises 14 residues. The ends lost 5 bases at V and 7 bases at J; junction bases unmatched: 7. Germline-derived CDR1 and CDR2 are KGHSH and LQKENI. The CDR3, as DNA: TGTGCCAGCTCATCAGGGACAGGGGCCGGTGGCTACACCTTC. Amino acids: CASSSGTGAGGYTF.

This rearrangement joins TRBV7-9 to TRBJ1-3, with 7 bases lining up with TRBD1. The length of the CDR3 is 16 residues. Germline V gene data show CDR1 as SEHNR and CDR2 as FQNEAQ (reference sequence). V trimming: 4 bases; J trimming: 7 bases; junction bases outside the gene matches: 13. This CDR3 reads CASSYLPGQSRNTIYF. The CDR3 nucleotides are TGTGCCAGCAGCTATTTACCGGGACAGTCAAGGAACACCATATATTTT.

This clone has a handful of counts. One end of the junction varies from germline; a read error may be responsible. Additional DNA sequences in this sample encode the identical CDR3. The chain links TRBV10-3 to TRBJ1-1; D unresolved. The CDR3 runs to 13 residues. Germline values: CDR1 ENHRY, CDR2 SYGVKD. CDR3 DNA: TGTGCCATCAGCGTTACAGAGAACACCGAAGCTTTCTTT. As protein: CAISVTENTEAFF.

The V gene is TRBV19, the J gene TRBJ1-1, with 12 bases lining up with TRBD1. V shed 5 bases, J shed 4 bases, and the junction held 8 bases outside the gene matches. The CDR3 length is 16 residues. Germline-derived CDR1 and CDR2 are LNHDA and SQIVND (reference sequence). CDR3 in DNA: TGTGCCAGTAGTCGGGACAGGGGGCGCGTGGGCACTGAAGCTTTCTTT. Translating gives CASSRDRGRVGTEAFF.

The CDR3 loop is CASSRGQGVVYEQYF. CDR3 DNA sequence: TGTGCCAGCTCACGGGGACAGGGGGTCGTCTACGAGCAGTACTTC. The chain is built from TRBV18 and TRBJ2-7; 11 positions match TRBD1. The V segment lost 4 bases and the J segment 3 bases; nucleotides outside the gene matches: 5. Germline values: CDR1 KGHSH, CDR2 LQKENI. The CDR3 is made up of 15 amino acids.

There are a few counts of this clone. This sequence joins TRBV2 and TRBJ2-3, with D tentatively TRBD2 (6 bases). This CDR3 contains 15 residues. Germline CDR1 SNHLY, CDR2 FYNNEI. V lost 5 bases and J 2 bases, leaving 14 bases between the germline ends. The CDR3 here is CASSRDFNPTDTQYF. CDR3 bases: TGTGCCAGCAGTCGGGACTTCAACCCCACAGATACGCAGTATTTT.

This clone has a handful of counts. The chain has TRBV18 and TRBJ1-4; no reliable D call. Looked up from germline, CDR1 is KGHSH and CDR2 is LQKENI. Trimming stripped 6 bases from V and 5 bases from J, with 13 bases between. This CDR3 comprises 14 residues. CDR3 in DNA: TGTGCCAGCTCCCCCGCGGCGGAAAATGAAAAACTGTTTTTT. Translation gives CASSPAAENEKLFF. Combining the CDR3 with reference TRBV18 and TRBJ1-4 gives the whole variable domain NAGVMQNPRHLVRRRGQEARLRCSPMKGHSHVYWYRQLPEEGLKFMVYLQKENIIDESGMPKERFSAEFPKEGPSILRIQQVVRGDSAAYFCASSPAAENEKLFFGSGTQLSVL.

The chain couples TRBV30 to TRBJ1-6; 9 nucleotides agree with TRBD1. This CDR3 region has 13 residues. The trim removed 3 bases at V and 8 bases at J, leaving 2 bases unmatched. The germline V gene has CDR1 GTSNPN and CDR2 SVGIG (reference sequence). This CDR3 is CAWRDRGDSPLHF. In DNA, the CDR3 is TGTGCCTGGAGGGACAGGGGAGATTCACCCCTCCACTTT.

This clone turned up a few times. The chain uses TRBV19 and TRBJ1-2, with D maybe TRBD1 (5 bases). Germline-derived CDR1 and CDR2 are LNHDA and SQIVND (reference sequence). The CDR3 is 14 amino acids. With 6 bases removed from V and 5 bases from J, the gap between germline ends came to 16 bases. CDR3 loop: CASRIPGHVYGYTF. CDR3 sequence (DNA): TGTGCCAGTAGGATACCAGGGCATGTGTATGGCTACACCTTC. Based on the CDR3 plus reference TRBV19 and TRBJ1-2, the full variable domain is DGGITQSPKYLFRKEGQNVTLSCEQNLNHDAMYWYRQDPGQGLRLIYYSQIVNDFQKGDIAEGYSVSREKKESFPLTVTSAQKNPTAFYLCASRIPGHVYGYTFGSGTRLTVV.

This clone was detected a few times. V gene TRBV2 combines with J gene TRBJ1-1, with D possibly TRBD1 on 5 matching bases. Trimming removed 6 bases from V and 5 bases from J, with 16 bases in between. CDR1 SNHLY and CDR2 FYNNEI come from the germline V gene. This CDR3 has 14 amino acids. CDR3 in DNA: TGTGCCAGCAGCGAATTGGGGCTGAGGACTGAAGCTTTCTTT. Protein: CASSELGLRTEAFF. Drawing the rest from reference TRBV2 and TRBJ1-1, the complete variable domain is EPEVTQTPSHQVTQMGQEVILRCVPISNHLYFYWYRQILGQKVEFLVSFYNNEISEKSEIFDDQFSVERPDGSNFTLKIRSTKLEDSAMYFCASSELGLRTEAFFGQGTRLTVV.

The V and J genes are TRBV28 and TRBJ1-5, with 8 bases fitting TRBD1. The CDR3 runs 14 residues. CDR1 is MDHEN, CDR2 SYDVKM, per germline. The junction had 9 bases not matched to a gene; V was cut back by 9 bases and J by 5 bases. In DNA form, the CDR3 reads TGTGCCAGTAGAATTCGACAGGGGCATCAGCCCCAGCATTTT. It is translated as CASRIRQGHQPQHF. Complete variable domain (other parts from reference TRBV28 and TRBJ1-5): DVKVTQSSRYLVKRTGEKVFLECVQDMDHENMFWYRQDPGLGLRLIYFSYDVKMKEKGDIPEGYSVSREKKERFSLILESASTNQTSMYLCASRIRQGHQPQHFGDGTRLSIL.

In its sample, this clone was seen a few times. V gene TRBV28 combines with J gene TRBJ1-1, with TRBD1 matching over 9 bases. The CDR3 totals 15 residues. The germline V gene encodes CDR1 MDHEN and CDR2 SYDVKM. Trimming cost V 7 bases and J 5 bases; bases outside gene matches: 11. The CDR3 DNA is TGTGCCAGCATGTCTGGGGGACAGGGTAGAACTGAAGCTTTCTTT. It codes for CASMSGGQGRTEAFF. Together with reference TRBV28 and TRBJ1-1, the CDR3 gives the full variable domain: DVKVTQSSRYLVKRTGEKVFLECVQDMDHENMFWYRQDPGLGLRLIYFSYDVKMKEKGDIPEGYSVSREKKERFSLILESASTNQTSMYLCASMSGGQGRTEAFFGQGTRLTVV.

The CDR3 spells CASSSDATNEKLFF. The CDR3 DNA sequence: TGTGCCAGCAGCTCAGATGCAACTAATGAAAAACTGTTTTTT. The chain employs TRBV5-6 and TRBJ1-4; D gene ambiguous. The CDR3 consists of 14 residues. Trimming shortened V by 3 bases and J by 0 bases, and 6 bases separated the two germline ends. CDR1 is SGHDT, CDR2 YYEEEE, per germline.

This clone was found a few times. The gene calls are TRBV27 and TRBJ1-1; TRBD1 is a possible D gene (5 bases). The CDR3 runs to 17 residues. Germline values: CDR1 MNHEY, CDR2 SMNVEV (reference sequence). Trimming cost V 3 bases and J 6 bases, with 23 bases left between them. The CDR3 DNA sequence: TGTGCCAGCAGTTTCTACATCCGGGACGGGGGATTTGCTGAAGCTTTCTTT. Residues: CASSFYIRDGGFAEAFF.

The chain employs TRBV27 and TRBJ2-3; TRBD2 agrees at 11 bases. This CDR3 has 17 residues. Germline values: CDR1 MNHEY, CDR2 SMNVEV (reference sequence). The ends lost 7 bases at V and 1 base at J; junction bases unmatched: 10. CDR3 sequence (DNA): TGTGCCAGCATCCCACCCCGACTAGCGGGGCGCACAGATACGCAGTATTTT. Its protein is CASIPPRLAGRTDTQYF.

Comments on this clone: An end of the junction does not agree with germline; a read error may underlie this. This chain links TRBV6-6 with TRBJ1-1; 10 bases line up with TRBD1. The germline V gene has CDR1 MNHNY and CDR2 SVGAGI (reference sequence). The length of the CDR3 is 13 residues. CDR3 region: CASRTGGGTAAFF. The CDR3 bases are TGTGCCAGCAGGACAGGGGGCGGCACTGCAGCTTTCTTT.

This clone came up a few times. The rearrangement joins TRBV15 to TRBJ1-4; D is possibly TRBD1 (5 bases). V was pared by 3 bases and J by 4 bases, with 15 bases between. The CDR3 extends over 16 amino acids. CDR1 LNHNV and CDR2 YYDKDF come from the germline V gene (reference sequence). The CDR3 loop reads CATSREQPGLNEKLFF. The CDR3 DNA follows: TGTGCCACCAGCAGGGAGCAACCGGGACTTAATGAAAAACTGTTTTTT.

This clone has more than one count but fewer than ten. The V gene is TRBV21-1, the J gene TRBJ2-1; the D call of TRBD2 is as the table states it, not checked on the DNA. TRBV21-1 represents a pseudogene. CDR3 length: 15 amino acids. For the CDR3, the DNA is TGTGCCAGCAGCAAAGGCGCGGGGGAAGGCAATGAGCAGTTCTTC. Protein: CASSKGAGEGNEQFF.

This clone was detected only a few times. This sequence joins TRBV19 and TRBJ1-4; TRBD1 agrees at 7 bases. CDR1 is LNHDA, CDR2 SQIVND, per germline (reference sequence). This CDR3 contains 13 residues. Trimming cost V 7 bases and J 7 bases; bases outside gene matches: 6. This CDR3 reads CASTPGQPEKLFF. CDR3 nucleotides: TGTGCCAGTACCCCGGGACAGCCTGAAAAACTGTTTTTT.

The chain employs TRBV19 and TRBJ2-5; TRBD1 aligns across 8 bases. The germline gives CDR1 LNHDA, CDR2 SQIVND (reference sequence). The V gene end was trimmed by 2 bases and the J gene end by 5 bases; junction bases not matched to a gene: 7. The CDR3 totals 15 residues. CDR3 nucleotides: TGTGCCAGTAGTATAATCCGGACAGGGACGGAGACCCAGTACTTC. As protein: CASSIIRTGTETQYF.

This clone has just a few counts. The chain couples TRBV10-3 to TRBJ2-7; 7 nucleotides agree with TRBD2. There are 14 residues in the CDR3. The germline V gene has CDR1 ENHRY and CDR2 SYGVKD. J lost 3 bases, V lost 7 bases, and 9 bases had no gene match. CDR3 nucleotide sequence: TGTGCCATCACCCGCGACGGGGGGTACTACGAGCAGTACTTC. Protein product: CAITRDGGYYEQYF.

About this clone itself: At one of its ends the junction is not consistent with the germline gene, which may arise from a read error. This chain links TRBV6-5 with TRBJ1-2; D is unresolved. This CDR3 region has 14 residues. Germline V gene lookup returns CDR1 MNHEY and CDR2 SVGAGI. As DNA, the CDR3 is TGTGCCAGCAGTTACTCGACCAGGAACTCTGGCTACACCTTC. Translated, it gives CASSYSTRNSGYTF.

This clone was recorded a few times. The chain is built from TRBV5-5 and TRBJ1-5; D not resolved. The CDR3 loop spans 17 amino acids. V lost 4 bases, J lost 2 bases, and 19 bases lay in between. Germline V gene sequence: CDR1 SGHKS, CDR2 YYEKEE (reference sequence). The chain's CDR3 is CASSAWVRVGRNQPQHF. The DNA of the CDR3 is TGTGCCAGCAGCGCCTGGGTGCGGGTTGGACGCAATCAGCCCCAGCATTTT.

This clone has more than one count but fewer than ten. The chain employs TRBV30 and TRBJ1-6; maybe TRBD1 (6 bases). V dropped 5 bases and J dropped 0 bases, with 14 bases sitting between them. In germline, CDR1 is GTSNPN, CDR2 SVGIG (reference sequence). The CDR3 extends over 16 amino acids. CDR3 bases: TGTGCCTGGTCCCATGGGGGGGCCTCCTATAATTCACCCCTCCACTTT. As protein: CAWSHGGASYNSPLHF.

This clone was observed a few times. The chain carries TRBV19 and TRBJ2-5; no reliable D call. Trimming left V 0 bases short and J 1 base short, with 6 bases between. Germline CDR1 and CDR2: LNHDA and SQIVND (reference sequence). CDR3 size: 14 residues. In nucleotides, the CDR3 is TGTGCCAGTAGTATAGACAGGTCCCAAGAGACCCAGTACTTC. Amino acids: CASSIDRSQETQYF.

The J gene is TRBJ2-7, the V gene TRBV6-5; D is unclear. The CDR3 loop spans 12 amino acids. In germline, CDR1 is MNHEY, CDR2 SVGAGI. Trimming removed 6 bases from V and 2 bases from J, with 8 bases in between. The CDR3 bases are TGTGCCAGCAGCTCACCTACCTACGAGCAGTACTTC. This gives the protein CASSSPTYEQYF.

Only a few counts were recorded for this clone. The gene calls are TRBV6-5 and TRBJ1-1; D unresolved. The germline V gene encodes CDR1 MNHEY and CDR2 SVGAGI. V dropped 2 bases and J dropped 1 base, with 8 bases sitting between them. This CDR3 contains 14 residues. The CDR3 DNA reads TGTGCCAGCAGTTACCGAGCAAGGAACACTGAAGCTTTCTTT. Its translation is CASSYRARNTEAFF.

This clone has a handful of counts. V and J are TRBV6-5 and TRBJ1-2; D might be TRBD1 (5 bases). Per the germline V gene, CDR1 is MNHEY and CDR2 is SVGAGI. With 6 bases removed from V and 5 bases from J, the gap between germline ends came to 16 bases. The CDR3 contains 14 residues. Here the CDR3 reads CASRSGSRRYGYTF. The DNA of the CDR3 is TGTGCCAGCAGGTCAGGGTCCCGGCGTTATGGCTACACCTTC.

The V and J genes are TRBV6-4 and TRBJ2-2, with a possible D match to TRBD1 (6 bases). V lost 8 bases and J 4 bases, leaving 17 bases between the germline ends. The length of the CDR3 is 15 residues. The germline CDR1 and CDR2 sequences are MRHNA and SNTAGT. The CDR3 nucleotides read TGTGCCAGCCCTTCCTGGGGGCGACGCACCGGGGAGCTGTTTTTT. Amino acids: CASPSWGRRTGELFF.

This clone showed up just a few times. The CDR3 loop reads CASSFRGILRTDTQYF. The CDR3 bases are TGCGCCAGCAGTTTTAGGGGGATCCTCCGCACAGATACGCAGTATTTT. This chain uses TRBV10-2 with TRBJ2-3, with a tentative D call TRBD1 (6 bases). V was clipped by 5 bases and J by 1 base, with 16 bases between them. The length of the CDR3 is 16 residues. The germline gives CDR1 WSHSY, CDR2 SAAADI.